One and the same sample provided the 13 T cell receptor beta chains below, sequenced in a study of shared clonotypes between healthy human individuals. Clones were read by immunoSEQ multiplex PCR, and TCRdb kept only the in-frame ones, dropping some. The sample lists about 510,000 clones, about 79% occurring once. Sequenced input: PBMCs. The origin of the receptors is a woman in her thirties or forties in good health. Some clones in this sample may be carry-over from other donors' samples.

This rearrangement joins TRBV5-1 to TRBJ2-7; 7 nucleotides line up with TRBD2. Trimming cost V 2 bases and J 7 bases; bases outside gene matches: 15. The CDR3 has 16 amino acids. CDR1 SGHRS and CDR2 YFSETQ come from the germline V gene. Written as DNA, the CDR3 is TGCGCCAGCAGCTTAGTCACTAGCGACAAAGGGTGGGAGCAGTACTTC. Its translation: CASSLVTSDKGWEQYF.

This chain uses TRBV5-4 with TRBJ2-1; 10 bases agree with TRBD1. This CDR3 spans 16 amino acids. Trimming took 4 bases from V and 2 from J; bases not matched to a gene: 6. Germline V CDR1 and CDR2: SGHNT, YYREEE (reference sequence). CDR3 residues: CASSGMTGGAYNEQFF. CDR3 bases: TGTGCCAGCAGCGGAATGACAGGGGGCGCCTACAATGAGCAGTTCTTC.

In DNA, the CDR3 is TGTGCCAGCAGCTTAGAGGACAGGATAATCGCTCCTGGGGCCAACGTCCTGACTTTC. Protein: CASSLEDRIIAPGANVLTF. The chain joins TRBV13 to TRBJ2-6; the match to TRBD1 covers 7 bases. This CDR3 is built from 19 residues. Germline lookup yields CDR1 PRHDT and CDR2 FYEKMQ (reference sequence). After removal of 1 base from V and 2 bases from J, the junction contained 11 bases not matched to a gene.

The chain carries TRBV16 and TRBJ2-5; 7 bases fit TRBD2. V dropped 4 bases and J dropped 2; count of bases not matched to a gene: 7. Per the germline V gene, CDR1 is KGHSY and CDR2 is FQNENV. The CDR3 loop spans 15 amino acids. The CDR3: CASSREGRSQETQYF. As DNA, the CDR3 is TGTGCCAGCAGCCGGGAGGGCAGGAGTCAAGAGACCCAGTACTTC.

The chain links TRBV9 to TRBJ2-3; D may be TRBD2 (6 bases). The CDR3 is made up of 14 amino acids. The germline gives CDR1 SGDLS, CDR2 YYNGEE. Trimming removed 6 bases at V and 4 bases at J, with 15 bases between. CDR3 bases: TGTGCCAGCACCTGGAGGGAGAACGCAGATACGCAGTATTTT. Translation gives CASTWRENADTQYF.

The chain couples TRBV2 to TRBJ2-5, with D perhaps matching TRBD1 or TRBD2 (6 bases each). Germline CDR1 and CDR2: SNHLY and FYNNEI. The CDR3 consists of 15 residues. The V end was cut by 7 bases, the J end by 3 bases, with 18 bases between. CDR3 nucleotides: TGTGCCAGCAACCTTGTGGGGGGCGGGAAAGAGACCCAGTACTTC. Amino acids: CASNLVGGGKETQYF.

The CDR3 spells CASSIARDTGELFF. The CDR3 DNA is TGTGCCAGTAGTATCGCCAGGGACACCGGGGAGCTGTTTTTT. J is TRBJ2-2 and V is TRBV19; the D gene is possibly TRBD1 (5 bases). Trimming removed 3 bases at V and 3 bases at J, with 8 bases between. This CDR3 comprises 14 residues. In germline, CDR1 is LNHDA, CDR2 SQIVND (reference sequence).

The sample holds one count of this clone. This rearrangement joins TRBV28 to TRBJ2-2, with 16 nucleotides matching TRBD2. The CDR3 is 19 amino acids. The germline gives CDR1 MDHEN, CDR2 SYDVKM. V shed 3 bases, J shed 4 bases, and the junction held 8 bases outside the gene matches. This chain's CDR3 is CASSFHSGTSGRATGELFF. The CDR3 DNA follows: TGTGCCAGCAGTTTCCACTCCGGGACTAGCGGGAGGGCCACCGGGGAGCTGTTTTTT. The variable domain in full, completed from reference TRBV28 and TRBJ2-2, reads DVKVTQSSRYLVKRTGEKVFLECVQDMDHENMFWYRQDPGLGLRLIYFSYDVKMKEKGDIPEGYSVSREKKERFSLILESASTNQTSMYLCASSFHSGTSGRATGELFFGEGSRLTVL.

The rearrangement uses TRBV4-1 and TRBJ2-7; 11 nucleotides agree with TRBD1. Per the germline V gene, CDR1 is MGHRA and CDR2 is YSYEKL. Losses at the gene ends were 5 bases for V and 4 bases for J; bases not matched to a gene: 4. This CDR3 has 14 amino acids. The CDR3 loop reads CASSFGTGGYEQYF. CDR3 bases: TGCGCCAGCAGCTTCGGGACAGGGGGATACGAGCAGTACTTC.

As regards this clone: The sample holds other DNA sequences that translate to the same CDR3. V and J are TRBV7-6 and TRBJ2-5; D unresolved. The CDR3 is made up of 12 amino acids. Looked up from germline, CDR1 is SGHVS and CDR2 is FNYEAQ. V shed 5 bases and J shed 5 bases, with 9 bases lying between them. CDR3 sequence reads: CASSRPGETQYF. The CDR3 nucleotides are TGTGCCAGCAGCCGCCCCGGGGAGACCCAGTACTTC.

The chain recombines TRBV5-1 with TRBJ2-7, with 7 bases lining up with TRBD2. The V gene end was trimmed by 0 bases and the J gene end by 7 bases; junction bases not matched to a gene: 4. The CDR3 has 13 amino acids. Looked up from germline, CDR1 is SGHRS and CDR2 is YFSETQ. The CDR3: CASSLEASGEQYF. The CDR3 DNA is TGCGCCAGCAGCTTGGAGGCTAGCGGAGAGCAGTACTTC. Using reference TRBV5-1 and TRBJ2-7 for the parts outside the CDR3, the full variable domain is KAGVTQTPRYLIKTRGQQVTLSCSPISGHRSVSWYQQTPGQGLQFLFEYFSETQRNKGNFPGRFSGRQFSNSRSEMNVSTLELGDSALYLCASSLEASGEQYFGPGTRLTVT.

V and J are TRBV6-1 and TRBJ2-7; D remains unclear. Germline-derived CDR1 and CDR2 are MNHNS and SASEGT. The CDR3 covers 11 residues. Between the trimmed V and J ends, which lost 6 bases and 2 bases, there was a span of 5 bases. The CDR3 loop is CASRHTYEQYF. CDR3 bases: TGTGCCAGCAGACACACCTACGAGCAGTACTTC.

The rearrangement joins TRBV7-9 to TRBJ1-1; TRBD1 is a possible D gene (6 bases). CDR3 length: 18 amino acids. Germline V lookup: CDR1 SEHNR, CDR2 FQNEAQ (reference sequence). V lost 0 bases and J 1 base, leaving 18 bases between the germline ends. The CDR3 DNA follows: TGTGCCAGCAGCTTAGCGCGGGACACTAGGTTAGGGAACACTGAAGCTTTCTTT. The encoded protein is CASSLARDTRLGNTEAFF.